One sample yielded the 9 T cell receptor beta chains listed below, sequenced in a study of control samples from healthy donors and cancer patients. Clones were sequenced by immunoSEQ multiplex PCR, and TCRdb holds only the in-frame ones, with some missing. Here the sample spans about 140,000 clones, around nine tenths being singletons. Sample: blood. Source of these receptors: a man aged 25-45 years in good health.

The chain has TRBV14 and TRBJ1-2; the match to TRBD1 covers 10 bases. The V gene end was trimmed by 4 bases and the J gene end by 3 bases; junction bases not matched to a gene: 5. The CDR3 contains 15 residues. In germline, CDR1 is SGHDN, CDR2 FVKESK. CDR3 loop: CASSPRTGGYYGYTF. The CDR3 coding sequence is TGTGCCAGCAGCCCTCGGACAGGGGGTTACTATGGCTACACCTTC.

This chain connects TRBV6-2 or TRBV6-3 to TRBJ1-5, with D tentatively TRBD1 (5 bases). The CDR3 runs 18 residues. Germline loops: CDR1 MNHEY, CDR2 SVGEGT. The V gene lost 2 bases and the J gene lost 0 bases, with 17 bases spanning the gap. CDR3 protein: CASSYPGRGINSNQPQHF. CDR3 sequence (DNA): TGTGCCAGCAGTTACCCGGGACGGGGAATCAATAGCAATCAGCCCCAGCATTTT.

This rearrangement joins TRBV6-1 to TRBJ2-3, with 7 positions matching TRBD2. Germline V lookup: CDR1 MNHNS, CDR2 SASEGT. The CDR3 has 15 residues. V gave up 3 bases and J gave up 2 bases; unmatched junction bases: 5. The DNA of the CDR3 is TGTGCCAGCAGTGAGCGGGAGACACACACAGATACGCAGTATTTT. Protein sequence: CASSERETHTDTQYF.

The chain combines TRBV5-1 with TRBJ2-7; D not certain. CDR3 length equals 15 residues. V was cut by 1 base and J by 2 bases, with 13 bases left in between. CDR1 and CDR2 from the germline V gene are SGHRS and YFSETQ. The CDR3 DNA follows: TGCGCCAGCAGCTTGTGGGCAGACATAACCTACGAGCAGTACTTC. Protein sequence: CASSLWADITYEQYF.

Worth noting for this clone: At one end, the junction sequence differs from germline, possibly due to a read error. The rearrangement joins TRBV18 to TRBJ1-3; D is undetermined. The CDR3 extends over 15 amino acids. Germline loops: CDR1 KGHSH, CDR2 LQKENI. The CDR3 sequence is CASSQQVLSENTIYF. The CDR3 bases are TGTGCCAGCTCACAGCAAGTCTTGTCTGAAAACACCATATATTTT.

This chain connects TRBV5-4 to TRBJ1-1; a weak D match, TRBD1 (5 bases). This CDR3 has 13 amino acids. V gave up 0 bases and J gave up 7 bases, with 10 bases separating them. Germline assignment: CDR1 SGHNT and CDR2 YYREEE (reference sequence). DNA for the CDR3: TGTGCCAGCAGCTTGGGTAGGGGCGATGAAGCTTTCTTT. As protein: CASSLGRGDEAFF.

This chain joins TRBV19 and TRBJ2-5; tentatively, D is TRBD2 (6 bases). V was cut by 6 bases and J by 0 bases, with 8 bases left in between. Germline CDR1 and CDR2: LNHDA and SQIVND (reference sequence). This CDR3 has 13 amino acids. The DNA of the CDR3 is TGTGCCAGTAGCGGGAGCGACCAAGAGACCCAGTACTTC. Its translation: CASSGSDQETQYF. The full variable domain, completed using reference TRBV19 and TRBJ2-5, is DGGITQSPKYLFRKEGQNVTLSCEQNLNHDAMYWYRQDPGQGLRLIYYSQIVNDFQKGDIAEGYSVSREKKESFPLTVTSAQKNPTAFYLCASSGSDQETQYFGPGTRLLVL.

The chain combines TRBV6-2 or TRBV6-3 with TRBJ1-2; D not resolved. Trimming removed 4 bases from V and 4 bases from J, with 7 bases in between. CDR3 length: 12 residues. CDR1 is MNHEY, CDR2 SVGEGT, per germline. CDR3 sequence reads: CASSSEGYGYTF. Written as DNA, the CDR3 is TGTGCCAGCAGTTCCGAGGGCTATGGCTACACCTTC.

The chain recombines TRBV7-8 with TRBJ1-5, with no clear D. The V end lost 0 bases, the J end lost 1 base, and 7 bases lay between the germline ends. The CDR3 is 15 amino acids. Germline V CDR1 and CDR2: SGHVS, FQNEAQ. Here the CDR3 DNA reads TGTGCCAGCAGCTTAGCGGTTAACAGCAATCAGCCCCAGCATTTT. It specifies CASSLAVNSNQPQHF.